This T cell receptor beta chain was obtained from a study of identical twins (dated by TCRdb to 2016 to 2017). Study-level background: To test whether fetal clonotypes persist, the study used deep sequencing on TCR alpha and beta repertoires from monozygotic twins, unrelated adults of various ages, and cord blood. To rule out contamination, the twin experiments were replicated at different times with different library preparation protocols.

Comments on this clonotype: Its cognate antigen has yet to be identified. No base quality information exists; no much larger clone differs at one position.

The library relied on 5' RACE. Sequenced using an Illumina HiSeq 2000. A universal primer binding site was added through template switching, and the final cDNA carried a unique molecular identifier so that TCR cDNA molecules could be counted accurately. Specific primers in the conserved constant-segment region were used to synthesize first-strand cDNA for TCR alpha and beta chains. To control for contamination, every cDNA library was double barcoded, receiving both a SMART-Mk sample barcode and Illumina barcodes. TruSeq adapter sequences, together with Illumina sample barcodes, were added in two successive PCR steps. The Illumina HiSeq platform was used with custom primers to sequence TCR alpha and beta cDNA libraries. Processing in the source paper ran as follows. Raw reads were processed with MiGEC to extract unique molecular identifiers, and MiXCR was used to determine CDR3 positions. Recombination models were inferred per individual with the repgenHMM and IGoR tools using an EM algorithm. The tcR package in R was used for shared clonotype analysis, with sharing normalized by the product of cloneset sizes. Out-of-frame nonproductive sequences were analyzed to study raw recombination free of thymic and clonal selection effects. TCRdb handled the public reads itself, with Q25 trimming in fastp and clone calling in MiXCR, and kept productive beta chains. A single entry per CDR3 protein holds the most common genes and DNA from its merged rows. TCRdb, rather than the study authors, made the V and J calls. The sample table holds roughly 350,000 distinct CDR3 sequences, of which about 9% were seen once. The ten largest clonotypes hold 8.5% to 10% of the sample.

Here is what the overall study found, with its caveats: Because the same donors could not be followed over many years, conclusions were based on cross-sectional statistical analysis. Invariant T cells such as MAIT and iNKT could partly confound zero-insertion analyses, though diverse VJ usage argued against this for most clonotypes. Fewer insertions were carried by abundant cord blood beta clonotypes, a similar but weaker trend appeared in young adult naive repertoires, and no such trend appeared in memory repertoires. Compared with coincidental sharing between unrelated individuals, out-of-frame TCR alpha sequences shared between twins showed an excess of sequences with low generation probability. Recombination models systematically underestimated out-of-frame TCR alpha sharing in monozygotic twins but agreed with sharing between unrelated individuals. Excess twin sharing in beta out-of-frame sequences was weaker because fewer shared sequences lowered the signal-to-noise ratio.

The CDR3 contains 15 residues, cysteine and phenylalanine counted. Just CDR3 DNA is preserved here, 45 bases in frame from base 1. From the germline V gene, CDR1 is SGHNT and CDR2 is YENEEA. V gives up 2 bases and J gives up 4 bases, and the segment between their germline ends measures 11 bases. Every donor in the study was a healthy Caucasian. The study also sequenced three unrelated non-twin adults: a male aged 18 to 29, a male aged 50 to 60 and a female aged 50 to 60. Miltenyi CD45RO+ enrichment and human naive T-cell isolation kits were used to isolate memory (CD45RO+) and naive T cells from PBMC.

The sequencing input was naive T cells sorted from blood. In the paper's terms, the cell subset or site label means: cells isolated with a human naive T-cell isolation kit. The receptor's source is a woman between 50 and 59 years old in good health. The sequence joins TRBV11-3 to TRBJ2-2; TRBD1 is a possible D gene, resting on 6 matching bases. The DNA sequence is TGTGCCAGCAGCTTACGGGACATTCTCACCGGGGAGCTGTTTTTT. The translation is CASSLRDILTGELFF.